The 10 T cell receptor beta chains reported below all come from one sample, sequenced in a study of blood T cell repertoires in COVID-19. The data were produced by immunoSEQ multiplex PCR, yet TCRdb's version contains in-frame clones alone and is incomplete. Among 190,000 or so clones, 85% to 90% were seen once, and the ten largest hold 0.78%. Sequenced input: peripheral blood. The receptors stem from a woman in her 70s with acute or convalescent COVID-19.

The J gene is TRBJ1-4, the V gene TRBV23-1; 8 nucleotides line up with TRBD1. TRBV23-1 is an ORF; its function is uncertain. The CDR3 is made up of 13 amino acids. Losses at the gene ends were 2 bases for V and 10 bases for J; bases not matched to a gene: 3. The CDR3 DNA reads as TGCGCCAGCAGTCAACAGGGGGCAGGAAAACTGTTTTTT. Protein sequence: CASSQQGAGKLFF.

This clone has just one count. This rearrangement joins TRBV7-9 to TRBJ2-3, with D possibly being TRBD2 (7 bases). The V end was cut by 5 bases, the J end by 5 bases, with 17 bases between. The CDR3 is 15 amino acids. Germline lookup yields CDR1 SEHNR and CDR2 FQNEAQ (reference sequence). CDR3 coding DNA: TGTGCCAGCAGCGCAAGAAGGGGGAGGGGAGATACGCAGTATTTT. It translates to CASSARRGRGDTQYF.

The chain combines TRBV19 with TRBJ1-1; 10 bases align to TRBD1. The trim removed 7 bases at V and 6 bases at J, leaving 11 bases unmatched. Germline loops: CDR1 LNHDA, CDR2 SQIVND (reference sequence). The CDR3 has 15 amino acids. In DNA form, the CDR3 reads TGTGCCAGTAAAAGGGACAGGGGCCCGTTCGCTGAAGCTTTCTTT. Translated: CASKRDRGPFAEAFF.

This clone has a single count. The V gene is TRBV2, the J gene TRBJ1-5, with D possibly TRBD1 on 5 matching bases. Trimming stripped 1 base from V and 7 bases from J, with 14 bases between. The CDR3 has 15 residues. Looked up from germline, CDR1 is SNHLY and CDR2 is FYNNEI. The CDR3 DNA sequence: TGTGCCAGCAGTGAAGGGGGCGGGACCGAGCAGCCCCAGCATTTT. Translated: CASSEGGGTEQPQHF.

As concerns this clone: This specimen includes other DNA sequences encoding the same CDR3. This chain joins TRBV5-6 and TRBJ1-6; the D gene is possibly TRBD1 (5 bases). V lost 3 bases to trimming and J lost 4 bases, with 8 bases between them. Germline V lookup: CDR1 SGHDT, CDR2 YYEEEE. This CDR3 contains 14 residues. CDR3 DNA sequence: TGTGCCAGCAGCTCGACAGCTTATAATTCACCCCTCCACTTT. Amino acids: CASSSTAYNSPLHF.

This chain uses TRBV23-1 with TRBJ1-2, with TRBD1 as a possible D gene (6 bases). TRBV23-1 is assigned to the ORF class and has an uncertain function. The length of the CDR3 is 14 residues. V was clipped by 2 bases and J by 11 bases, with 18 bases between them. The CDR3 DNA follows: TGCGCCAGCAGTCAAGGTGGGGGCACCATGGGATACACCTTC. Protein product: CASSQGGGTMGYTF.

CDR3 DNA sequence: TGTGCCAGCAGCCAAGCGGCGGGGCGCAACACTGAAGCTTTCTTT. Its translation: CASSQAAGRNTEAFF. J is TRBJ1-1 and V is TRBV3-1 (or the pseudogene TRBV3-2), with D perhaps matching TRBD1 (5 bases). Trimming removed 1 base from V and 2 bases from J, with 11 bases in between. The germline V gene has CDR1 LGHDT and CDR2 YNNKEL (reference sequence). There are 15 residues in the CDR3.

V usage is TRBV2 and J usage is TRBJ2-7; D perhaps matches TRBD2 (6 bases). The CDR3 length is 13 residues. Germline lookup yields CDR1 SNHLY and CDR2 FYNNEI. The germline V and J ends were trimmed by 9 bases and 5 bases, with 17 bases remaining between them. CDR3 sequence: CARRDSAFHEQYF. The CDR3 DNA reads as TGTGCCAGACGGGACTCAGCCTTCCACGAGCAGTACTTC.

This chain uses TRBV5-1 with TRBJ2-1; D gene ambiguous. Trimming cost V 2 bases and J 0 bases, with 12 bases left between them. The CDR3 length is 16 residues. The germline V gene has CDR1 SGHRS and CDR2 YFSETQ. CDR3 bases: TGCGCCAGCAGCTTAGATGGGTCAGGCTCCTACAATGAGCAGTTCTTC. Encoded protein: CASSLDGSGSYNEQFF.

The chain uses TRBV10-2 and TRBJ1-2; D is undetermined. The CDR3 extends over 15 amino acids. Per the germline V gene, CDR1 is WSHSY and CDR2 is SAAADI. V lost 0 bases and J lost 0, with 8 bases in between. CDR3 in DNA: TGCGCCAGCAGTGAGTCCGTCAGGACTAACTATGGCTACACCTTC. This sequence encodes CASSESVRTNYGYTF.